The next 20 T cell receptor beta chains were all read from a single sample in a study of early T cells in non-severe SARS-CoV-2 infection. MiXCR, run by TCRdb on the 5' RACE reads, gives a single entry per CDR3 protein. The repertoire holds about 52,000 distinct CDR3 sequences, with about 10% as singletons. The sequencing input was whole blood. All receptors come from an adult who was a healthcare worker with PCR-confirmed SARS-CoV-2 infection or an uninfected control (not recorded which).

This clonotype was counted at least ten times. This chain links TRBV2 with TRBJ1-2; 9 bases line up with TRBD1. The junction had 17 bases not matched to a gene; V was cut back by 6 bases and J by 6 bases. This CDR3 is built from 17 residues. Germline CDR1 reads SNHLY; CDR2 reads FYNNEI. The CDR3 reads CASSKTGQGSLFDGYTF. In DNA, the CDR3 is TGTGCCAGCAGCAAGACGGGACAGGGCTCTTTATTTGATGGCTACACCTTC.

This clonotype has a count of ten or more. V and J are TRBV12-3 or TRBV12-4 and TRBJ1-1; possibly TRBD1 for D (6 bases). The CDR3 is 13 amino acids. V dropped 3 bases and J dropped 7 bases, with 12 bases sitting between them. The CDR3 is CASSLDQGSEAFF. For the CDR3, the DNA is TGTGCCAGCAGTTTGGACCAGGGGAGTGAAGCTTTCTTT.

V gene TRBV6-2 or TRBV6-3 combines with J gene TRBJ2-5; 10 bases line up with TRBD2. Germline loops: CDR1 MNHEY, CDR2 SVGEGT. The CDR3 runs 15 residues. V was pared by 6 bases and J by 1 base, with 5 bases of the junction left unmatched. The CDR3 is CASRGTSAAQETQYF. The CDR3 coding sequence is TGTGCCAGCAGGGGGACTAGCGCGGCCCAAGAGACCCAGTACTTC.

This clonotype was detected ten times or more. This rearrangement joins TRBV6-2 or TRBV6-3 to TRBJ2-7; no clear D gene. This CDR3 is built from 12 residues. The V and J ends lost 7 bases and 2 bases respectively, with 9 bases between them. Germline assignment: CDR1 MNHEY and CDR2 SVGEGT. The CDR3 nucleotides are TGTGCCAGCACCAACTCCCCCTACGAGCAGTACTTC. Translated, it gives CASTNSPYEQYF.

The CDR3 reads CASSPPLAINNEQFF. CDR3 nucleotides: TGTGCCAGCAGCCCGCCACTAGCGATAAACAATGAGCAGTTCTTC. The chain joins TRBV6-6 to TRBJ2-1; 7 bases match TRBD2. The germline V gene encodes CDR1 MNHNY and CDR2 SVGAGI (reference sequence). The CDR3 runs 15 residues. The ends lost 6 bases at V and 5 bases at J; junction bases unmatched: 10.

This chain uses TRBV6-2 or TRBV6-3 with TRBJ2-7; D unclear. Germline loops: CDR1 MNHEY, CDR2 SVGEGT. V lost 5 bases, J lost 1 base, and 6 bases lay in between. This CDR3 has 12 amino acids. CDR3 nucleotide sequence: TGTGCCAGCAGTCCGGCGTCCTACGAGCAGTACTTC. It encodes CASSPASYEQYF.

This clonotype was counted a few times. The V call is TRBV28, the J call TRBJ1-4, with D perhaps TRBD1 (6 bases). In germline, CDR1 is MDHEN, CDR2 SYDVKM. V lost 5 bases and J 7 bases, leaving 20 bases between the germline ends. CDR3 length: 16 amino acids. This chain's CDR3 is CASSLRGGFVREKLFF. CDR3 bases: TGTGCCAGCAGTCTCCGGGGGGGCTTCGTTCGTGAAAAACTGTTTTTT.

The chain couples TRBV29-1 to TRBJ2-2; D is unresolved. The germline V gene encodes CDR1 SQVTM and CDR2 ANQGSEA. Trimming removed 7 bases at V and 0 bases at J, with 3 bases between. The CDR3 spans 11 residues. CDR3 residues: CSAANTGELFF. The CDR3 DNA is TGCAGCGCCGCGAACACCGGGGAGCTGTTTTTT.

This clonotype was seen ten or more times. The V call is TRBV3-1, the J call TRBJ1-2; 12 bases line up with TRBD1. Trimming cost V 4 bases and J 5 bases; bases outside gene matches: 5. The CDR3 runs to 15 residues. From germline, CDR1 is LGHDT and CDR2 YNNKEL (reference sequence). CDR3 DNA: TGTGCCAGCAGCCGGGACAGGGGGCAAGCGTATGGCTACACCTTC. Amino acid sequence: CASSRDRGQAYGYTF.

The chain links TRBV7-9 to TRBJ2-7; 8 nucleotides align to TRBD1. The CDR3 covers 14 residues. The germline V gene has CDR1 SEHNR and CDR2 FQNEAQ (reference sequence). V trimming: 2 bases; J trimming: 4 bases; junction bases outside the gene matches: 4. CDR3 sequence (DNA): TGTGCCAGCAGCTTATCGACAGGGGAGTACGAGCAGTACTTC. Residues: CASSLSTGEYEQYF.

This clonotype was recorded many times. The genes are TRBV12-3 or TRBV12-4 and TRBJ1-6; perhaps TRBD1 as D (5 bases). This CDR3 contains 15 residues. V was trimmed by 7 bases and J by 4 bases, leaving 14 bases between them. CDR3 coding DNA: TGTGCCAGCAACATGAGAGGGGTGTATAATTCACCCCTCCACTTT. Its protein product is CASNMRGVYNSPLHF.

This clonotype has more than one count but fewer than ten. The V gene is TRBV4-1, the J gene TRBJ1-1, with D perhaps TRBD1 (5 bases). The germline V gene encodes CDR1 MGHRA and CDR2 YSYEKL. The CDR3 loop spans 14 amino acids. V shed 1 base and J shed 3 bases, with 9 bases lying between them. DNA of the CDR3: TGCGCCAGCAGCCAAGTTTTGGGGGACACTGAAGCTTTCTTT. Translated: CASSQVLGDTEAFF.

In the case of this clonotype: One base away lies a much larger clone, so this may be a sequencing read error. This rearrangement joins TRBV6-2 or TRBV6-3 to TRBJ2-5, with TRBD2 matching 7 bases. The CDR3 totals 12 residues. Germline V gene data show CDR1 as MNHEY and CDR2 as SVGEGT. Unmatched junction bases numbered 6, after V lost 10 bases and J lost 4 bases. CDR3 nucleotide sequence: TGTGCCAACAAGCCGGGGGGAGAGACCCAGTACTTC. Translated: CANKPGGETQYF.

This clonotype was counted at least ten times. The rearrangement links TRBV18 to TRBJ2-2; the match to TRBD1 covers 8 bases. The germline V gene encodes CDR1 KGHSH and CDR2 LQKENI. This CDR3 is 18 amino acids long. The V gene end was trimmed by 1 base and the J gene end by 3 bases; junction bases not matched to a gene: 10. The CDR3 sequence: CASSPLSPGQGYTGELFF. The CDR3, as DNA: TGTGCCAGCTCACCACTCTCTCCCGGACAGGGATACACCGGGGAGCTGTTTTTT.

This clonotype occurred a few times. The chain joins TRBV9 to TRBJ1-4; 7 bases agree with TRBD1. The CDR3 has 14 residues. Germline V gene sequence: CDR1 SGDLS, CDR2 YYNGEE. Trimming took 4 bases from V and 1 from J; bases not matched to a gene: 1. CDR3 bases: TGTGCCAGCAGCAGACAGGGAACTAATGAAAAACTGTTTTTT. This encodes CASSRQGTNEKLFF. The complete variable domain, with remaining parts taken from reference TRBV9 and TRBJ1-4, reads DSGVTQTPKHLITATGQRVTLRCSPRSGDLSVYWYQQSLDQGLQFLIQYYNGEERAKGNILERFSAQQFPDLHSELNLSSLELGDSALYFCASSRQGTNEKLFFGSGTQLSVL.

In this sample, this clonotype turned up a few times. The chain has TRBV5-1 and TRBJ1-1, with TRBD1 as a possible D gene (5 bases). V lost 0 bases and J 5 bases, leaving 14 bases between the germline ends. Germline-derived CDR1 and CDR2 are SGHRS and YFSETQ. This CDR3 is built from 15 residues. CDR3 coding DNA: TGCGCCAGCAGCTTGGAAGGCAGGGCAGAGACTGAAGCTTTCTTT. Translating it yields CASSLEGRAETEAFF.

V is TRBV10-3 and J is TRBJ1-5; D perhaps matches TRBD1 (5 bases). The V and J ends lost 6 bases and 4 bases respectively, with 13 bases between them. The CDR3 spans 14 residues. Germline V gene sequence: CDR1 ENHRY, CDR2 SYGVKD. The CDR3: CAIRAGPANQPQHF. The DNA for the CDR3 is TGTGCCATCAGGGCGGGACCGGCTAATCAGCCCCAGCATTTT.

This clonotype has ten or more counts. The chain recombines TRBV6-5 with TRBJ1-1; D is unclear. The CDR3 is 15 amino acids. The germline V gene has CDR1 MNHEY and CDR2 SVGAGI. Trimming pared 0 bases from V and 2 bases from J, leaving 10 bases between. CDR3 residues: CASSYSAGINTEAFF. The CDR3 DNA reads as TGTGCCAGCAGTTACTCCGCAGGAATAAACACTGAAGCTTTCTTT.

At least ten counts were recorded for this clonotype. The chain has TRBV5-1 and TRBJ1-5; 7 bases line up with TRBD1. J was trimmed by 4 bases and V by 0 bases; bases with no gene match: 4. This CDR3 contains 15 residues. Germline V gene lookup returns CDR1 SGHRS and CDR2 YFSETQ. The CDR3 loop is CASSLEGTVNQPQHF. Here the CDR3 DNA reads TGCGCCAGCAGCTTGGAAGGGACAGTGAATCAGCCCCAGCATTTT.

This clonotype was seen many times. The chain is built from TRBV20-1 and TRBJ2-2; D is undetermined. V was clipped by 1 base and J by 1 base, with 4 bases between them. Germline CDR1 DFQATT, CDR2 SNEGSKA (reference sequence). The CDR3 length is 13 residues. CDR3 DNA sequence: TGCAGTGCTAGAGTGCAGAACACCGGGGAGCTGTTTTTT. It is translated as CSARVQNTGELFF.